This T cell receptor (beta chain) was profiled in a study of blood T cell repertoires in COVID-19. Study-level information: In each case, the material was cDNA or gDNA derived from T cells, B-cell-depleted T cells, or PBMCs.

Sequencing used immunoSEQ multiplex PCR; TCRdb keeps in-frame clones, though not all of them. This sample carries 180,000 or so clones, approximately 85% of them seen once, and the ten largest clones take about 6.3%. Participants reported their clinical history, and cohort assignment relied on those reports. The CDR3 is made up of 13 amino acids. V dropped 2 bases and J dropped 8 bases, with 10 bases sitting between them. Germline V gene lookup returns CDR1 LGHDT and CDR2 YNNKEL (reference sequence). The specimen was PBMCs or T cells enriched from blood (not recorded which). This sequence originates from a man between 35 and 55 years old who had recovered from COVID-19. The chain carries TRBV3-1 (or the pseudogene TRBV3-2) and TRBJ2-1; weak D call: TRBD2 (6 bases). As DNA, the CDR3 is TGTGCCAGCAGCCAATGGGTAGCGGATGAGCAGTTCTTC. Residues: CASSQWVADEQFF.